A selection of T cell receptor beta chains follows, all from one sample in a study of blood T cell repertoires in COVID-19. Profiled with immunoSEQ multiplex PCR; TCRdb holds only in-frame clones, not every one. The sample yields 150,000 to 200,000 clones, approximately 83% seen once. Material: PBMCs or T cells enriched from blood (not recorded which). These TCRs come from a woman aged 60-75 years who had recovered from COVID-19. CDR3s include the opening cysteine and the closing phenylalanine or tryptophan. Fields, in order: clone size, D gene, J gene, V gene, CDR3 protein, CDR3 DNA. A D gene is named only where the DNA matches it firmly. Clone size appears in some rows only: once, few, many, or a class for an expanded clone.

clone_size: -; d_call: -; j_call: TRBJ1-2; v_call: TRBV5-8; cdr3_aa: CASSLAGNYGYTF; cdr3_nt: TGTGCCAGCAGCTTGGCAGGGAACTATGGCTACACCTTC
clone_size: few; d_call: -; j_call: TRBJ1-5; v_call: TRBV20-1; cdr3_aa: CSASDGWGGNQPQHF; cdr3_nt: TGCAGTGCTAGTGATGGGTGGGGCGGCAATCAGCCCCAGCATTTT
clone_size: -; d_call: -; j_call: TRBJ1-1; v_call: TRBV3-1/TRBV3-2; cdr3_aa: CASSLSTEAFF; cdr3_nt: TGTGCCAGCAGCCTCTCGACTGAAGCTTTCTTT
clone_size: -; d_call: -; j_call: TRBJ2-6; v_call: TRBV5-1; cdr3_aa: CASSSPERAGANVLTF; cdr3_nt: TGCGCCAGCAGCTCCCCCGAGAGGGCTGGGGCCAACGTCCTGACTTTC
clone_size: -; d_call: TRBD2; j_call: TRBJ2-2; v_call: TRBV19; cdr3_aa: CASSTIAGANTGELFF; cdr3_nt: TGTGCCAGTAGTACCATAGCGGGCGCGAACACCGGGGAGCTGTTTTTT
clone_size: -; d_call: TRBD1; j_call: TRBJ2-1; v_call: TRBV3-1/TRBV3-2; cdr3_aa: CASSQGTGLGNEQFF; cdr3_nt: TGTGCCAGCAGCCAAGGGACAGGGTTGGGCAATGAGCAGTTCTTC
clone_size: -; d_call: -; j_call: TRBJ2-3; v_call: TRBV7-8; cdr3_aa: CASSLRIGVRKRSTDTQYF; cdr3_nt: TGTGCCAGCAGCTTAAGGATAGGGGTTCGAAAGCGTAGCACAGATACGCAGTATTTT
clone_size: -; d_call: -; j_call: TRBJ1-1; v_call: TRBV19; cdr3_aa: CASSRTGLLSNTEAFF; cdr3_nt: TGTGCCAGTAGTAGAACAGGGCTGTTATCGAACACTGAAGCTTTCTTT
clone_size: -; d_call: TRBD1; j_call: TRBJ2-7; v_call: TRBV4-1; cdr3_aa: CASSQGPGQGDYEQYF; cdr3_nt: TGCGCCAGCAGCCAAGGACCGGGACAGGGGGATTACGAGCAGTACTTC
clone_size: -; d_call: TRBD1; j_call: TRBJ1-6; v_call: TRBV6-5; cdr3_aa: CASSYDRGQNSPLHF; cdr3_nt: TGTGCCAGCAGTTACGACAGGGGGCAAAATTCACCCCTCCACTTT
clone_size: -; d_call: TRBD2; j_call: TRBJ2-3; v_call: TRBV5-1; cdr3_aa: CASSRRGLAGLTDTQYF; cdr3_nt: TGCGCCAGCAGCCGAAGGGGACTAGCGGGATTAACAGATACGCAGTATTTT
clone_size: once; d_call: TRBD1; j_call: TRBJ1-2; v_call: TRBV4-2; cdr3_aa: CASSQDAGGLYGYTF; cdr3_nt: TGTGCCAGCAGCCAAGATGCAGGGGGCCTCTATGGCTACACCTTC
clone_size: -; d_call: -; j_call: TRBJ1-1; v_call: TRBV3-1/TRBV3-2; cdr3_aa: CASRRGAQNTEAFF; cdr3_nt: TGTGCCAGCCGGAGGGGTGCTCAGAACACTGAAGCTTTCTTT
clone_size: -; d_call: -; j_call: TRBJ1-1; v_call: TRBV18; cdr3_aa: CASSPQAQGLEAFF; cdr3_nt: TGTGCCAGCTCACCACAAGCTCAGGGTCTCGAAGCTTTCTTT
clone_size: -; d_call: -; j_call: TRBJ1-4; v_call: TRBV10-1; cdr3_aa: CASSPGGLEEKLFF; cdr3_nt: TGCGCCAGCAGCCCCGGGGGGCTTGAAGAAAAACTGTTTTTT
clone_size: -; d_call: -; j_call: TRBJ2-2; v_call: TRBV6-5; cdr3_aa: CASSPLGGRTGELFF; cdr3_nt: TGTGCCAGCAGCCCCCTGGGGGGGCGAACCGGGGAGCTGTTTTTT
clone_size: -; d_call: TRBD2; j_call: TRBJ2-1; v_call: TRBV30; cdr3_aa: CAWSIGLVNEQFF; cdr3_nt: TGTGCCTGGAGTATTGGACTAGTGAATGAGCAGTTCTTC
clone_size: -; d_call: -; j_call: TRBJ1-3; v_call: TRBV5-1; cdr3_aa: CASRPDNSGNTIYF; cdr3_nt: TGCGCCAGCCGGCCGGACAACTCTGGAAACACCATATATTTT
clone_size: -; d_call: TRBD1; j_call: TRBJ1-2; v_call: TRBV3-1/TRBV3-2; cdr3_aa: CASSQDRGRGYGYTF; cdr3_nt: TGTGCCAGCAGCCAAGACAGGGGGCGCGGCTATGGCTACACCTTC
clone_size: -; d_call: -; j_call: TRBJ2-5; v_call: TRBV12-3/TRBV12-4; cdr3_aa: CASSFSGTQYF; cdr3_nt: TGTGCCAGCAGTTTTAGCGGCACCCAGTACTTC
clone_size: -; d_call: -; j_call: TRBJ2-3; v_call: TRBV28; cdr3_aa: CASSHQTLGYSTDTQYF; cdr3_nt: TGTGCCAGCAGTCACCAAACCCTCGGGTATAGCACAGATACGCAGTATTTT
clone_size: -; d_call: -; j_call: TRBJ2-1; v_call: TRBV6-5; cdr3_aa: CASSYDTNNEQFF; cdr3_nt: TGTGCCAGCAGTTATGACACCAACAATGAGCAGTTCTTC
clone_size: -; d_call: TRBD1; j_call: TRBJ1-1; v_call: TRBV12-5; cdr3_aa: CASGLVTGGGRAFF; cdr3_nt: TGTGCTAGTGGTTTGGTTACAGGGGGGGGTAGGGCTTTCTTT
clone_size: -; d_call: TRBD1; j_call: TRBJ1-1; v_call: TRBV2; cdr3_aa: CASRGQGLRTEAFF; cdr3_nt: TGTGCCAGCAGAGGACAGGGCTTGCGCACTGAAGCTTTCTTT
clone_size: -; d_call: TRBD2; j_call: TRBJ2-7; v_call: TRBV19; cdr3_aa: CASSIGGGTDEQYF; cdr3_nt: TGTGCCAGTAGTATCGGCGGGGGAACGGACGAGCAGTACTTC
clone_size: -; d_call: -; j_call: TRBJ2-1; v_call: TRBV29-1; cdr3_aa: CSVASRGGEQFF; cdr3_nt: TGCAGCGTTGCCTCCAGGGGTGGTGAGCAGTTCTTC
clone_size: -; d_call: TRBD1; j_call: TRBJ1-2; v_call: TRBV2; cdr3_aa: CASRRQGYGYTF; cdr3_nt: TGTGCCAGCAGAAGACAGGGTTATGGCTACACCTTC
clone_size: -; d_call: -; j_call: TRBJ2-3; v_call: TRBV5-8; cdr3_aa: CASSSRGTDTQYF; cdr3_nt: TGTGCCAGCAGTTCGAGAGGCACAGATACGCAGTATTTT